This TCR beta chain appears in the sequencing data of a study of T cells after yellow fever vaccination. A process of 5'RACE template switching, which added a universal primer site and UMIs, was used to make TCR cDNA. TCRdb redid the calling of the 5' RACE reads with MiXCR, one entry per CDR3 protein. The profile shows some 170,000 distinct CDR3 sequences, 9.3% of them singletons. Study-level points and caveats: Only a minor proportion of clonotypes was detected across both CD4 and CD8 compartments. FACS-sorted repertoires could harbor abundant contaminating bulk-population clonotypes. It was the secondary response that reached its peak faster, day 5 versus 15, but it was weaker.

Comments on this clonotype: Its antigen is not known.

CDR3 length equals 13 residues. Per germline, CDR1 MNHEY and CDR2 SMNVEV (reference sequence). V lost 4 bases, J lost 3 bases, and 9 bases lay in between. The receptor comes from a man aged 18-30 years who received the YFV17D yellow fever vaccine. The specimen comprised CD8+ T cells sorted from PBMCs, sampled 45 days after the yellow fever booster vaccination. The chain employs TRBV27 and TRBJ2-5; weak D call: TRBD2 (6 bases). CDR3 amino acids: CASSWWGEETQYF. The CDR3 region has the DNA TGTGCCAGCAGTTGGTGGGGGGAAGAGACCCAGTACTTC.